This T cell receptor beta chain was documented in a study of cytomegalovirus exposure and HLA in healthy donors (dated by TCRdb to 2016 to 2017). As for the study more broadly: An earlier analysis of about 530 of the donors reported around 280 Gb of sequence data and 100 million to 120 million unique TCR beta sequences obtained from about 179 million T cells. Approximately 300 gigabases of sequencing data and around 85 million unique TCR sequences made up an early release that covered over 550 HLA-typed donors. The genetic ancestry cluster associated with self-reported Caucasian donors included about 81% of the 300 to 450 genotyped donors. The study aimed to test whether cataloging public T cell receptors could reveal signatures of past pathogen exposure. The study profiled the T cell repertoires of around 700 subjects by immunosequencing and related them to cytomegalovirus serostatus. Along with the roughly 610-subject first cohort, a separate validation cohort of around 120 different subjects was used. The study combined high-throughput TCR immunosequencing, statistical association of individual TCRs with disease status, and machine learning to predict cytomegalovirus infection status. A later analysis re-examined previously published TCR beta repertoires from 600 to 700 donors and added high-resolution HLA genotyping to investigate patterns of TCR occurrence. Rather than using new phenotypic data, the later analysis identified candidate immune exposures from TCR beta sequences and from how often those sequences occurred across donors. An earlier analysis of a few hundred of the donors applied high-throughput TCR beta sequencing to assess whether each TCR beta V gene segment acted as functional or pseudogenic. Alongside the repertoire data, information on donor age, sex, ethnicity and CMV serostatus was compiled. A later genetic analysis used genome-wide SNP genotypes for about three fifths of the 666 donors, treating that subset as a discovery cohort. All discovery cohort repertoires had been generated on a single sequencing platform. HLA typing included class I and class II loci at four-digit resolution. The number of donors typed differed by locus, with roughly 629-640 for A, B, C, DRB1 and DQB1, roughly 520 for DQA1, nearly 610 for DPA1, and some 440 for DPB1. Four or five DR-DQ haplotypes were handled as single units for association and clustering because linkage in the cohort was strong. Among 300 to 500 genotyped donors of the cohort, an average of approximately 240,000 unique TCR beta nucleotide sequences was sequenced per donor, of which 15% to 20% were non-productive.

The CDR3 has 15 amino acids, counting the end cysteine and phenylalanine. Of the read, only the CDR3 DNA is kept; its 45 bases are in frame from base 1. Trimming accounts for 5 bases at V and 9 bases at J, while the number of junction bases matched to no gene is 11. In the germline V gene (reference sequence), CDR1 corresponds to SGHNT and CDR2 to YYREEE. What the work shows at the level of the full study, not this receptor alone: An association between a missense DCLRE1C variant and V-gene and J-gene trimming of TCR beta chains was found in a later genetic analysis and replicated in an independent cohort. A further reported finding was that TCR beta sequences accurately predicted the HLA-A and HLA-B alleles for most subjects in the first cohort. In vitro tests confirmed that a few of the cytomegalovirus-associated TCR beta chains recognize cytomegalovirus antigens. In both the original and validation cohorts, the classifier was reported to diagnose cytomegalovirus status with high specificity and sensitivity. Compared with equally common non-associated chains, HLA-associated TCR beta chains in a later analysis were more clonally expanded and had lower generation probabilities. Linkage disequilibrium might explain the correlated functional status among segregating V segments, but an unknown experimental factor could not be excluded. Most CMV-associated TCR beta chains appeared to be HLA-restricted in a later analysis, and the HLA associations seemed to be driven largely by CMV exposure. In an earlier analysis of more than 450 of the donors, most TCR beta V segments were observed in productive rearrangements about 90% or about 30% of the time, broadly matching IMGT annotations. Presence/absence analyses assumed roughly uniform sequencing depth across donors, an assumption that may not hold. A later analysis reported that several top co-occurrence clusters appeared linked to parvovirus B19, influenza, CMV and Epstein-Barr virus. It was suggested by the authors that the approach could potentially be generalized to other disease states and immunological phenotypes. In the study, around 160 TCR beta chains were listed as associated with cytomegalovirus. Specific HLA alleles were associated with 18,000 or so TCR beta sequences at a false discovery rate of 0.05 in a later analysis. The 87-base-pair reads could not distinguish some IMGT-functional V segments, including TRBV6-2 and TRBV6-3, so those segments were excluded. Because counts were too low, some 17 rarely observed V segments, including chromosome 9 orphons, were excluded from the earlier analysis of around 590 of the donors. According to a later analysis, TCR association rates differed among HLA loci, with DRB1 alleles showing the most associated TCRs and HLA-C alleles showing the fewest. Strong co-occurrence of HLA alleles, especially DR and DQ, made assigning TCR associations to individual alleles difficult. Immune exposure information for the cohort was limited to CMV serostatus. The cohort was sequenced for TCR beta chains only, and without alpha or paired-chain data the features that could be detected were limited. In a later genetic analysis, fewer N-insertions in productive TCRs were reported among donors in an Asian-associated ancestry cluster than the roughly 670-donor mean. Because HLA typing was unavailable for some donors at each locus, only the typed subset was used in association tests. The sequencing pipeline was judged likely to have produced a cluster of highly shared sequence variants as a technical artifact. Across donors, most TCR sequences were observed very rarely, whereas some public TCRs were present in many individuals.

This clone was recorded a few times. It has no known antigen specificity. Base qualities are not at hand, and no much larger clone is one base apart. The library was obtained by the immunoSEQ multiplex PCR assay. The multiplex PCR relied on a mix of 60 forward primers for TCR Vbeta segments and 13 reverse primers for TCR Jbeta segments. The CDR3 region of rearranged TCR beta genes was amplified from genomic DNA with a multiplex PCR assay. Amplified TCR beta libraries were sequenced as 87-base-pair reads on the Illumina HiSeq System. As for how the authors treated the data: In a later analysis, roughly 80 million unique TCR beta chains were counted across the 650 to 700 repertoires, and about 10 million of these chains were shared by at least two donors. To remove PCR and sequencing errors, raw reads were error-corrected and collapsed into unique sequences using a nearest-neighbor algorithm that merged closely related sequences. Alignment of CDR3 sequences to IMGT reference sequences was used to assign V, D and J gene segments. For a sequence to be retained, at least a six-nucleotide match to both a V gene segment and a J gene segment was required. Rearrangements were called productive when the CDR3 lacked stop codons and stayed in frame with V and J; all others were non-productive. Following IMGT convention, CDR3 was defined as the stretch from the second conserved V-encoded cysteine up to the conserved J-encoded phenylalanine. Sequences without an unambiguous match to a single V gene segment were excluded from the earlier analysis of 587 of the donors. In an earlier analysis of around 590 of the donors, a V segment was called functional when productive rearrangements were above 56.7%, and segregating when the standard deviation between donors exceeded 5%. A statistical classification framework was built to diagnose cytomegalovirus status from the catalog of TCR beta chain sequences. In a later analysis, V and J genes were assigned by comparing TCR nucleotide sequences against IMGT/GENE-DB human TR gene sequences. A later analysis assigned CDR3 sequences and most-parsimonious VDJ recombination scenarios with the TCRdist pipeline. In a later analysis, each TCR beta chain was defined by its CDR3 amino acid sequence together with its V-gene family, and reads without a unique V-gene family were excluded. In a later analysis, around 600 highly shared, low-generation-probability nucleotide sequences were removed to address suspected cross-contamination and a sequencing artifact. In a later analysis, a clonal expansion index for each public chain was calculated from normalized within-repertoire ranks of inferred template counts. In a later analysis, generation probabilities were computed with a VDJ recombination model fitted to out-of-frame rearrangements, and the resulting probabilities were checked against IGoR. Hypergeometric tests were used in a later analysis to score TCR-TCR, TCR-HLA and TCR-CMV co-occurrence, with a repertoire-size bias correction applied to the TCR pairs. False discovery rates were estimated in a later analysis by permuting HLA or CMV assignments 20 times. In a later analysis, co-occurring TCRs were grouped using DBSCAN, and TCRdist sequence similarity was added for clustering within HLA-allele-positive subsets. Co-occurrence clustering excluded repertoires with fewer than 30,000 or more than 120,000 public chains, plus five with anomalous nucleotide sharing. What TCRdb holds here is the immuneACCESS table cut down to in-frame rearrangements. Part of the clones is not present; checked against another copy, under half of the missing clones reflect an unresolved V gene, and the others are unexplained. The DNA was the basis for D and trimming; V, J and clone size are from that table. Counted in this sample were 120,000 to 150,000 clones; around 72% of them appeared once. The top ten clonotypes cover around 1.4% of the sample.

The cohort consisted of fewer than 700 healthy bone marrow donors. All cohort members were sampled while nominally healthy, although unrecorded immune exposures were likely present. The donor was CMV seronegative and belonged to the group of several hundred seronegative cohort members. Each donor provided a peripheral blood sample, and peripheral blood mononuclear cells were used for TCR beta sequencing. The Qiagen DNeasy Blood Extraction Kit was used to extract genomic DNA from the blood cell samples. The clonotype was recovered from a woman aged 40-49 years in good health and CMV-seronegative. Sample: PBMCs. The rearranged segments are TRBV5-4 and TRBJ2-1, and 10 bases in between align with TRBD2. The nucleotide sequence is TGTGCCAGCAGTTCAATTCTAGCGGGGGTGGGTGAGCAGTTCTTC. Its amino acids are CASSSILAGVGEQFF.